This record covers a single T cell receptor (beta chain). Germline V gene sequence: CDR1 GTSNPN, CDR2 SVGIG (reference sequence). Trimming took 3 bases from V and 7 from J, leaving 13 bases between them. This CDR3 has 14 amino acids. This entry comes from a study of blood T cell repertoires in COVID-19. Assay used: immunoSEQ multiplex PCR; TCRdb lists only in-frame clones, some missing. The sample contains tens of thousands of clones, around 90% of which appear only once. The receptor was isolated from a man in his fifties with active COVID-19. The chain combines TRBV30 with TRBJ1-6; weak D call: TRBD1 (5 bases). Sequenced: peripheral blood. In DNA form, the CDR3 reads TGTGCCTGGAGGGACAAGCTAGGAAATTCACCCCTCCACTTT. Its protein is CAWRDKLGNSPLHF.